Sequencing of this TCR beta chain was carried out in a study of shared T cell receptors in the human thymus. Assay: immunoSEQ multiplex PCR; the TCRdb copy retains only in-frame clones and omits some. The repertoire consists of about 660,000 clones, with 88% occurring once and the leading ten covering about 0.01%. The CDR3 runs 14 residues. Looked up from germline, CDR1 is SGHRS and CDR2 is YFSETQ. The V and J ends lost 5 bases and 8 bases respectively, with 19 bases between them. This sample also appeared in a second study, on human thymus T cells. As that study records: Those donating were healthy Finnish infants in corrective surgery for congenital heart defects. Thymic samples were excised during corrective heart operations. What appeared biased in thymic and blood repertoires was the usage of V and J genes. Unrelated individuals reportedly shared highly overlapping thymic TCR repertoires.

The TCR was taken from a boy in the first two years of life with a congenital heart defect. Sequencing was performed on thymocytes. The chain couples TRBV5-1 to TRBJ1-2, with D possibly being TRBD1 (6 bases). CDR3 nucleotides: TGCGCCAGCAGAGGGGGAGGGGACCCCGAGGGCTACACCTTC. It encodes CASRGGGDPEGYTF. The variable domain in full, completed from reference TRBV5-1 and TRBJ1-2, reads KAGVTQTPRYLIKTRGQQVTLSCSPISGHRSVSWYQQTPGQGLQFLFEYFSETQRNKGNFPGRFSGRQFSNSRSEMNVSTLELGDSALYLCASRGGGDPEGYTFGSGTRLTVV.